These T cell receptor beta chains were read from a single sample in a study of blood T cell repertoires in COVID-19. Generated by immunoSEQ multiplex PCR, the TCRdb table keeps only in-frame clones and is missing some. The sample includes about 74,000 clones, around 93% of them seen just once. The sequencing input was peripheral blood. The receptors derive from a woman aged 60-70 years with active COVID-19. The CDR3 runs from the conserved cysteine through the conserved F or W. The order of the fields is J gene, D gene, clone size, V gene, CDR3 protein, CDR3 DNA. D genes are given only for firm matches. Where a row states a size, it is once, few, many or the class of an expanded clone; other rows omit it.

>TRBJ2-1|TRBD1|once|TRBV18
CASSAPDRGLNEQFF
TGTGCCAGCTCCGCGCCGGACAGGGGGCTTAATGAGCAGTTCTTC
>TRBJ1-1|NA|once|TRBV7-9
CASSSSGMNTEAFF
TGTGCCAGCAGCTCTTCAGGGATGAACACTGAAGCTTTCTTT
>TRBJ1-1|NA|NA|TRBV2
CASSDPRVNTEAFF
TGTGCCAGCAGTGACCCCAGGGTTAACACTGAAGCTTTCTTT
>TRBJ2-5|TRBD2|NA|TRBV27
CASSKDTSGKETQYF
TGTGCCAGCAGCAAAGATACTAGCGGGAAAGAGACCCAGTACTTC
>TRBJ2-7|TRBD1|NA|TRBV11-3
CASSLDSGGEQYF
TGTGCCAGCAGCTTAGATTCAGGGGGCGAGCAGTACTTC
>TRBJ1-1|NA|NA|TRBV6-5
CASTRIAGVTEAFF
TGTGCCAGCACCCGAATCGCGGGGGTCACTGAAGCTTTCTTT
>TRBJ2-7|TRBD1|NA|TRBV6-5
CASRRTDRVLREQYF
TGTGCCAGCAGGAGAACGGACAGGGTATTACGCGAGCAGTACTTC
>TRBJ1-3|NA|NA|TRBV3-1/TRBV3-2
CASSQVRSSGNTIYF
TGTGCCAGCAGCCAAGTACGGAGCTCTGGAAACACCATATATTTT
>TRBJ2-3|TRBD1|NA|TRBV10-3
CAISDNLGTGRSTDTQYF
TGTGCCATCAGTGATAACCTCGGGACAGGGCGGTCCACAGATACGCAGTATTTT
>TRBJ2-7|NA|NA|TRBV9
CASSKNKGGFVHEQYF
TGTGCCAGCAGCAAAAACAAAGGGGGTTTCGTCCACGAGCAGTACTTC
>TRBJ2-1|NA|NA|TRBV27
CATSRGTYNEQFF
TGTGCCACCTCGAGAGGGACCTACAATGAGCAGTTCTTC
>TRBJ1-6|NA|NA|TRBV28
CASSSPTAGNSPLHF
TGTGCCAGCAGTTCCCCGACCGCGGGTAATTCACCCCTCCACTTT
>TRBJ2-3|TRBD2|NA|TRBV4-2
CASNQLAGDGDTQYF
TGTGCCAGCAATCAACTAGCGGGAGACGGAGATACGCAGTATTTT
>TRBJ1-4|TRBD1|NA|TRBV6-1
CASSEGQGREKLFF
TGTGCCAGCAGTGAGGGACAGGGGCGTGAAAAACTGTTTTTT
>TRBJ1-5|NA|NA|TRBV30
CAWSEEGNQPQHF
TGTGCCTGGAGTGAGGAGGGCAATCAGCCCCAGCATTTT
>TRBJ2-3|TRBD2|NA|TRBV5-6
CASSWTTNGLAGMNTQYF
TGTGCCAGCAGCTGGACGACCAACGGGCTAGCGGGAATGAATACGCAGTATTTT
>TRBJ2-5|NA|NA|TRBV28
CASSLLGQDQETQYF
TGTGCCAGCAGTTTACTGGGGCAGGATCAAGAGACCCAGTACTTC
>TRBJ2-4|NA|NA|TRBV25-1
CASSRDNDIQYF
TGTGCCAGCAGCCGGGACAATGACATTCAGTACTTC
>TRBJ1-1|NA|NA|TRBV19
CASSTGRVDNTEAFF
TGTGCCAGTAGTACAGGGAGGGTCGATAACACTGAAGCTTTCTTT
>TRBJ1-5|NA|NA|TRBV16
CASSPPRGPQHF
TGTGCCAGCAGCCCTCCAAGGGGGCCCCAGCATTTT
>TRBJ2-1|NA|NA|TRBV20-1
CSASRLAVYNEQFF
TGCAGTGCTAGTCGGCTCGCGGTTTACAATGAGCAGTTCTTC
>TRBJ2-5|NA|NA|TRBV7-2
CASSFQDSQETQYF
TGTGCCAGCAGCTTCCAGGACTCGCAAGAGACCCAGTACTTC
>TRBJ1-2|TRBD1|few|TRBV29-1
CSATGTGSPYGYTF
TGCAGCGCCACTGGGACAGGCTCTCCCTATGGCTACACCTTC
>TRBJ2-2|NA|NA|TRBV5-4
CASSSGQSRTGELFF
TGTGCCAGCAGCTCGGGACAATCACGGACCGGGGAGCTGTTTTTT
>TRBJ2-7|TRBD2|NA|TRBV19
CASSVTPGLAGVSYEQYF
TGTGCCAGTAGTGTCACCCCGGGACTAGCGGGGGTCTCCTACGAGCAGTACTTC
>TRBJ2-1|NA|NA|TRBV24-1
CATSDGGLSEQFF
TGTGCCACCAGTGATGGGGGACTTTCTGAGCAGTTCTTC
>TRBJ1-4|NA|NA|TRBV15
CATSRDQGIELFF
TGTGCCACCAGCAGAGACCAGGGGATAGAACTGTTTTTT
>TRBJ2-5|NA|NA|TRBV5-1
CASSPGSGFQETQYF
TGCGCCAGCAGCCCTGGCAGCGGATTCCAAGAGACCCAGTACTTC
>TRBJ2-7|NA|NA|TRBV15
CATSRDGTSPYEQYF
TGTGCCACCAGCAGAGACGGGACATCCCCCTACGAGCAGTACTTC
>TRBJ2-7|NA|NA|TRBV10-2
CASSDLWTYRSYEQYF
TGCGCCAGCAGTGATCTTTGGACTTACCGAAGCTACGAGCAGTACTTC
>TRBJ1-3|NA|NA|TRBV2
CARSDNRTRNTIYF
TGTGCCAGAAGTGATAACAGGACCAGAAACACCATATATTTT
>TRBJ2-5|NA|NA|TRBV2
CASSAQRMAQETQYF
TGTGCCAGCAGTGCACAGCGGATGGCCCAAGAGACCCAGTACTTC
>TRBJ2-1|TRBD1|NA|TRBV20-1
CSVVQGNWQFF
TGCAGTGTCGTACAGGGGAACTGGCAGTTCTTC
>TRBJ2-7|NA|NA|TRBV28
CASSTPAGEQYF
TGTGCCAGCAGTACCCCCGCCGGCGAGCAGTACTTC
>TRBJ2-7|NA|NA|TRBV6-6
CASSYRGQAYEQYF
TGTGCCAGCAGTTACCGGGGACAAGCCTACGAGCAGTACTTC
>TRBJ2-5|NA|NA|TRBV24-1
CATSDLGTGTLQETQYF
TGTGCCACCAGTGATTTAGGAACAGGAACGCTCCAAGAGACCCAGTACTTC
>TRBJ1-6|TRBD1|few|TRBV2
CATGQGPISPLHF
TGTGCCACAGGACAGGGACCGATTTCACCCCTCCACTTT
>TRBJ2-1|TRBD2|NA|TRBV11-2
CASSSFGRGTHNEQFF
TGTGCCAGCAGCTCGTTCGGGAGGGGAACTCACAATGAGCAGTTCTTC
>TRBJ1-5|NA|NA|TRBV6-5
CPRTGPSNQPQHF
TGTCCTAGAACAGGGCCCAGCAATCAGCCCCAGCATTTT
>TRBJ2-1|TRBD2|NA|TRBV7-2
CASSSLAGALGPYDEQFF
TGTGCCAGCAGCTCCTTAGCGGGGGCCTTAGGTCCATACGATGAGCAGTTCTTC
>TRBJ2-5|NA|NA|TRBV28
CASSFDNYLETQYF
TGTGCCAGCAGTTTTGATAACTACCTGGAGACCCAGTACTTC
>TRBJ2-7|TRBD2|NA|TRBV4-1
CASSQTTSVAAYEQYF
TGCGCCAGCAGCCAGACGACTAGCGTTGCGGCCTACGAGCAGTACTTC
>TRBJ1-4|NA|NA|TRBV7-6
CASSLQPSDEKLFF
TGTGCCAGCAGCTTACAGCCTAGCGATGAAAAACTGTTTTTT
>TRBJ1-1|NA|NA|TRBV29-1
CSVKNRENTEAFF
TGCAGCGTTAAAAACAGGGAGAACACTGAAGCTTTCTTT
>TRBJ1-1|NA|NA|TRBV7-8
CASSLEGMGGTEAFF
TGTGCCAGCAGCTTAGAAGGGATGGGAGGCACTGAAGCTTTCTTT
>TRBJ2-3|NA|NA|TRBV5-1
CASSLATRRGTDTQYF
TGCGCCAGCAGCTTGGCGACGCGACGAGGGACAGATACGCAGTATTTT
>TRBJ1-2|NA|NA|TRBV11-2
CASSSSRVPHGYTF
TGTGCCAGCAGCTCAAGCAGGGTCCCTCATGGCTACACCTTC
>TRBJ1-1|NA|NA|TRBV7-8
CASSIIDGGTEAFF
TGTGCCAGCAGTATAATCGACGGGGGTACTGAAGCTTTCTTT
>TRBJ1-2|TRBD1|NA|TRBV5-1
CASRLTGENGYTF
TGCGCCAGCAGATTGACAGGGGAAAATGGCTACACCTTC